A single sample gave rise to the 30 T cell receptor beta chains below, sequenced in a study of blood T cell repertoires in COVID-19. Repertoires were generated with immunoSEQ multiplex PCR, while TCRdb's copy carries only in-frame clones and drops some. The sample gives about 350,000 clones, 88% of which show up once; under 1.2% is in the top ten. The sequenced sample consisted of PBMCs or T cells enriched from blood (not recorded which). The receptors stem from a woman in her 30s who had been exposed to COVID-19.

This clone was observed a few times. The chain uses TRBV6-5 and TRBJ2-4, with TRBD2 identical over 7 bases. The junction had 11 bases not matched to a gene; V was cut back by 2 bases and J by 7 bases. This CDR3 is 16 amino acids long. Germline CDR1 and CDR2: MNHEY and SVGAGI. This CDR3 reads CASSYRAGLDGNIQYF. Here the CDR3 DNA reads TGTGCCAGCAGTTACCGAGCTGGACTAGATGGGAACATTCAGTACTTC.

The table lists this clone with a few counts. The genes are TRBV30 and TRBJ1-1, with D maybe TRBD1 (5 bases). Germline V gene sequence: CDR1 GTSNPN, CDR2 SVGIG (reference sequence). Trimming removed 3 bases at V and 6 bases at J, with 11 bases between. The CDR3 is 12 residues long. The CDR3: CAWRAGGSEAFF. The DNA of the CDR3 is TGTGCCTGGAGAGCCGGGGGGTCTGAAGCTTTCTTT.

V is TRBV25-1 and J is TRBJ2-2, with D possibly TRBD1 on 6 matching bases. The ends were cut back, 7 bases at V and 6 bases at J, with 12 bases in the middle. Germline V gene lookup returns CDR1 MGHDK and CDR2 SYGVNS. The CDR3 is 13 residues long. In nucleotides, the CDR3 is TGTGCCAGCAAGGGGGACGGTCCCGGGGAGCTGTTTTTT. Translating gives CASKGDGPGELFF.

The chain is built from TRBV2 and TRBJ2-1; the D is unclear. V was clipped by 7 bases and J by 9 bases, with 22 bases between them. CDR3 size: 15 residues. Per germline, CDR1 SNHLY and CDR2 FYNNEI. The CDR3 protein is CASTSEVWPTLEQFF. The CDR3 coding sequence is TGTGCCAGCACCTCGGAAGTATGGCCGACACTTGAGCAGTTCTTC.

This clone was counted between two and nine times. The chain links TRBV2 to TRBJ1-5, with TRBD1 matching 10 bases. Germline loops: CDR1 SNHLY, CDR2 FYNNEI. The CDR3 sequence is 17 residues long. The V and J ends lost 7 bases and 5 bases, in that order; junction bases with no gene match: 14. This CDR3 is CASNPGQGRGGYQPQHF. The CDR3 DNA follows: TGTGCCAGCAACCCGGGACAGGGGCGAGGTGGGTATCAGCCCCAGCATTTT. The full variable domain, in which reference TRBV2 and TRBJ1-5 provide the parts outside the CDR3, is EPEVTQTPSHQVTQMGQEVILRCVPISNHLYFYWYRQILGQKVEFLVSFYNNEISEKSEIFDDQFSVERPDGSNFTLKIRSTKLEDSAMYFCASNPGQGRGGYQPQHFGDGTRLSIL.

The chain combines TRBV7-6 with TRBJ2-6, with D perhaps TRBD1 (5 bases). V lost 4 bases and J lost 5, with 15 bases in between. This CDR3 comprises 16 residues. Germline V gene lookup returns CDR1 SGHVS and CDR2 FNYEAQ. The CDR3 spells CASSSAFRERANVLTF. As DNA, the CDR3 is TGTGCCAGCAGCTCGGCTTTCAGGGAAAGGGCCAACGTCCTGACTTTC.

The chain has TRBV25-1 and TRBJ2-2; 9 bases fit TRBD2. CDR3 length: 15 amino acids. Germline V gene data show CDR1 as MGHDK and CDR2 as SYGVNS. The V segment lost 7 bases and the J segment 2 bases; nucleotides outside the gene matches: 5. The DNA for the CDR3 is TGTGCCAGCACCGCGGGAGGGATAAACACCGGGGAGCTGTTTTTT. This gives the protein CASTAGGINTGELFF.

V usage is TRBV7-8 and J usage is TRBJ2-2; 11 bases agree with TRBD2. The CDR3 runs to 18 residues. The V segment lost 2 bases and the J segment 4 bases; nucleotides outside the gene matches: 9. The V gene's germline CDR1 is SGHVS and CDR2 FQNEAQ. The CDR3 region is CASSLRHPLAGATGELFF. The CDR3 nucleotides are TGTGCCAGCAGCTTAAGGCACCCACTAGCGGGAGCCACCGGGGAGCTGTTTTTT.

This clone has a single count. The chain carries TRBV27 and TRBJ2-7; D perhaps matches TRBD2 (6 bases). This CDR3 spans 13 amino acids. Germline CDR1 MNHEY, CDR2 SMNVEV (reference sequence). Trimming took 5 bases from V and 0 from J, leaving 8 bases between them. The CDR3 sequence: CASSPLASYEQYF. CDR3 sequence (DNA): TGTGCCAGCAGTCCACTAGCCTCCTACGAGCAGTACTTC.

This chain connects TRBV5-1 to TRBJ1-5, with a weak D call TRBD1 (6 bases). The V end was cut by 0 bases, the J end by 3 bases, with 7 bases between. The CDR3 covers 14 residues. Germline CDR1 SGHRS, CDR2 YFSETQ. CDR3 in amino acids: CASSLGQVNQPQHF. The CDR3 DNA sequence: TGCGCCAGCAGCTTGGGACAGGTCAATCAGCCCCAGCATTTT.

V usage is TRBV5-1 and J usage is TRBJ1-4; 7 bases match TRBD1. In germline, CDR1 is SGHRS, CDR2 YFSETQ. V trimming: 4 bases; J trimming: 2 bases; junction bases outside the gene matches: 8. The CDR3 consists of 16 residues. The CDR3 sequence is CASSQTGRGTNEKLFF. Written as DNA, the CDR3 is TGCGCCAGCAGCCAGACAGGGCGAGGTACTAATGAAAAACTGTTTTTT. The full variable domain, completed using reference TRBV5-1 and TRBJ1-4, is KAGVTQTPRYLIKTRGQQVTLSCSPISGHRSVSWYQQTPGQGLQFLFEYFSETQRNKGNFPGRFSGRQFSNSRSEMNVSTLELGDSALYLCASSQTGRGTNEKLFFGSGTQLSVL.

The chain employs TRBV28 and TRBJ2-1, with 10 bases identical to TRBD1. Germline V gene data show CDR1 as MDHEN and CDR2 as SYDVKM. CDR3 length: 15 amino acids. V lost 3 bases to trimming and J lost 4 bases; unmatched junction nucleotides: 3. Here the CDR3 reads CASSLGTGAYNEQFF. CDR3 nucleotide sequence: TGTGCCAGCAGTTTGGGGACAGGGGCGTACAATGAGCAGTTCTTC. Looking up the rest from reference TRBV28 and TRBJ2-1 gives the full variable domain: DVKVTQSSRYLVKRTGEKVFLECVQDMDHENMFWYRQDPGLGLRLIYFSYDVKMKEKGDIPEGYSVSREKKERFSLILESASTNQTSMYLCASSLGTGAYNEQFFGPGTRLTVL.

The rearrangement uses TRBV7-8 and TRBJ2-1, with 9 bases fitting TRBD1. The CDR3 is 15 residues long. Germline trimming cut 4 bases from V and 5 bases from J; bases unmatched to any gene: 6. Germline V gene sequence: CDR1 SGHVS, CDR2 FQNEAQ. The CDR3, as DNA: TGTGCCAGCAGCTCCCGGGACAGGGTCCACAATGAGCAGTTCTTC. Translated: CASSSRDRVHNEQFF.

V usage is TRBV7-4 and J usage is TRBJ2-5; TRBD2 matches at 8 bases. V dropped 6 bases and J dropped 5; count of bases not matched to a gene: 14. The CDR3 totals 16 residues. Germline-derived CDR1 and CDR2 are SGHVT and SQSDAQ. CDR3: CASRIPGGVTWETQYF. Here the CDR3 DNA reads TGTGCCAGCAGGATCCCGGGGGGGGTAACTTGGGAGACCCAGTACTTC.

With respect to this clone: A read error may produce the germline difference seen at one junction end. This chain joins TRBV6-1 and TRBJ2-3, with 9 positions matching TRBD2. Germline V gene lookup returns CDR1 MNHNS and CDR2 SASEGT. CDR3 length: 17 residues. The CDR3 DNA reads TGTGCCAGCAGTCAAGCCGGACTAGCGACCACCACAGATACGCAGTATTTT. Residues: CASSQAGLATTTDTQYF.

The chain has TRBV11-2 and TRBJ2-5, with 8 bases identical to TRBD2. Losses at the gene ends were 5 bases for V and 4 bases for J; bases not matched to a gene: 3. The CDR3 loop spans 13 amino acids. The germline CDR1 and CDR2 sequences are SGHAT and FQNNGV. In DNA, the CDR3 is TGTGCCAGCAGCCAGAGCGGGAGAGAGACCCAGTACTTC. Translation: CASSQSGRETQYF.

The chain links TRBV9 to TRBJ1-1, with D possibly being TRBD1 (6 bases). Germline assignment: CDR1 SGDLS and CDR2 YYNGEE. Trimming took 9 bases from V and 1 from J, leaving 25 bases between them. The CDR3 loop spans 17 amino acids. This CDR3 reads CATTRGRTKDRNTEAFF. In DNA form, the CDR3 reads TGTGCCACTACGAGAGGTAGGACAAAGGACAGGAACACTGAAGCTTTCTTT. Together with reference TRBV9 and TRBJ1-1, the CDR3 gives the full variable domain: DSGVTQTPKHLITATGQRVTLRCSPRSGDLSVYWYQQSLDQGLQFLIQYYNGEERAKGNILERFSAQQFPDLHSELNLSSLELGDSALYFCATTRGRTKDRNTEAFFGQGTRLTVV.

Comments on this clone: Other nucleotide sequences from this sample produce the same CDR3. CDR3 sequence: CASSVGGTEAFF. In DNA, the CDR3 is TGTGCCAGCAGCGTCGGGGGCACTGAAGCTTTCTTT. This chain joins TRBV9 and TRBJ1-1; D might be TRBD1 (5 bases). V was pared by 2 bases and J by 4 bases, with 6 bases between. This CDR3 spans 12 amino acids. Looked up from germline, CDR1 is SGDLS and CDR2 is YYNGEE.

The chain employs TRBV27 and TRBJ1-1; D call uncertain. Germline CDR1 is MNHEY and CDR2 is SMNVEV (reference sequence). The CDR3 length is 13 residues. Trimming left V 8 bases short and J 7 bases short, with 17 bases between. The CDR3 loop reads CASFEVAAREAFF. As DNA, the CDR3 is TGTGCCAGCTTTGAGGTGGCAGCCCGTGAAGCTTTCTTT.

The CDR3 is CASSPTRGTEAFF. The DNA for the CDR3 is TGTGCCAGCTCACCAACGCGGGGCACTGAAGCTTTCTTT. The V gene is TRBV18, the J gene TRBJ1-1; D gene unclear. V was pared by 2 bases and J by 4 bases, with 8 bases between. Germline CDR1 reads KGHSH; CDR2 reads LQKENI. The CDR3 covers 13 residues.

The rearrangement uses TRBV10-3 and TRBJ1-5; TRBD1 agrees at 9 bases. V shed 2 bases, J shed 0 bases, and the junction held 11 bases outside the gene matches. The germline V gene has CDR1 ENHRY and CDR2 SYGVKD. The CDR3 runs to 19 residues. CDR3 DNA sequence: TGTGCCATCAGTGAGAGTGGACAGGGGAGATCTTCTAGCAATCAGCCCCAGCATTTT. It yields the protein CAISESGQGRSSSNQPQHF.

The chain carries TRBV9 and TRBJ2-2, with TRBD1 matching 7 bases. Germline CDR1 SGDLS, CDR2 YYNGEE. The CDR3 is 17 residues long. V lost 5 bases to trimming and J lost 4 bases; unmatched junction nucleotides: 14. The chain's CDR3 is CASSSPTGTASTGELFF. The CDR3 DNA sequence: TGTGCCAGCAGTTCCCCTACCGGGACAGCAAGCACCGGGGAGCTGTTTTTT.

V is TRBV11-3 and J is TRBJ1-1; D gene uncertain. From germline, CDR1 is SGHNT and CDR2 YENEEA. Trimming removed 3 bases at V and 0 bases at J, with 20 bases between. This CDR3 spans 18 amino acids. CDR3 residues: CASSFINLWQSMNTEAFF. The CDR3 DNA follows: TGTGCCAGCAGCTTCATAAATCTCTGGCAGTCCATGAACACTGAAGCTTTCTTT.

V and J are TRBV10-3 and TRBJ1-5, with a possible D match to TRBD1 (5 bases). The CDR3 has 14 amino acids. The ends were cut back, 4 bases at V and 3 bases at J, with 10 bases in the middle. The germline CDR1 and CDR2 sequences are ENHRY and SYGVKD. The CDR3 here is CAISARDDNQPQHF. CDR3 nucleotide sequence: TGTGCCATCAGTGCGCGGGACGACAATCAGCCCCAGCATTTT.

The J gene is TRBJ1-1, the V gene TRBV24-1; TRBD1 matches at 9 bases. V was clipped by 4 bases and J by 11 bases; unmatched bases: 13. Germline V gene data show CDR1 as KGHDR and CDR2 as SFDVKD. This CDR3 spans 15 amino acids. The CDR3 protein is CATSDPGQGLKGAFF. DNA of the CDR3: TGTGCCACCAGTGACCCGGGACAGGGCTTAAAGGGGGCTTTCTTT.

This CDR3 is CSVETFSGGGGGELFF. The CDR3 bases are TGCAGCGTTGAAACATTTTCAGGGGGCGGCGGCGGGGAGCTGTTTTTT. The gene calls are TRBV29-1 and TRBJ2-2; 8 bases align to TRBD1. Per the germline V gene, CDR1 is SQVTM and CDR2 is ANQGSEA. Unmatched junction bases numbered 12, after V lost 2 bases and J lost 7 bases. This CDR3 is built from 16 residues.

The rearrangement links TRBV19 to TRBJ1-5; 8 bases agree with TRBD1. V trimming: 7 bases; J trimming: 0 bases; junction bases outside the gene matches: 8. The CDR3 is made up of 16 amino acids. Germline V gene sequence: CDR1 LNHDA, CDR2 SQIVND (reference sequence). CDR3 bases: TGTGCCAGTATAAGGGGACAGGAATATAGCAATCAGCCCCAGCATTTT. The encoded protein is CASIRGQEYSNQPQHF.

This sequence joins TRBV19 and TRBJ2-3; D is possibly TRBD2 (5 bases). Trimming took 0 bases from V and 0 from J, leaving 10 bases between them. CDR1 and CDR2 (germline): LNHDA, SQIVND (reference sequence). The CDR3 runs 16 residues. CDR3 protein: CASSIDRGGSTDTQYF. Written as DNA, the CDR3 is TGTGCCAGTAGTATAGATCGCGGCGGGAGCACAGATACGCAGTATTTT.

This clone was observed once. The CDR3 sequence is CASSLGIQGRNTEAFF. The CDR3 coding sequence is TGCGCCAGCAGCTTGGGAATCCAGGGGAGAAACACTGAAGCTTTCTTT. The chain carries TRBV5-1 and TRBJ1-1, with a tentative D call TRBD1 (6 bases). The CDR3 runs 16 residues. Trimming removed 0 bases from V and 2 bases from J, with 14 bases in between. Germline V CDR1 and CDR2: SGHRS, YFSETQ.

Worth noting for this clone: Other DNA sequences in the sample encode the same CDR3. The CDR3 nucleotides read TGTGCCAGCAGCGTCGCTAGCGGAATATCCTACGAGCAGTACTTC. Its protein product is CASSVASGISYEQYF. The V gene is TRBV9, the J gene TRBJ2-7; 7 bases are shared with TRBD2. CDR1 is SGDLS, CDR2 YYNGEE, per germline. Unmatched junction bases numbered 6, after V lost 2 bases and J lost 1 base. The CDR3 runs 15 residues.